The 4 T cell receptor beta chains in this list originate from one sample, sequenced in a study of cytomegalovirus exposure and HLA in healthy donors. PCR was performed using 60 Vbeta and 13 Jbeta primers. TCRdb's copy holds only in-frame clones and misses some; the assay was immunoSEQ multiplex PCR. This specimen shows about 200,000 clones; the ten leading clones hold roughly 1.2%. Sequenced input: PBMCs. The receptors were sampled from a girl aged 2 to 10 in good health and CMV-seropositive.

The DNA for the CDR3 is TGTGCCAGCAGCCAGACCCAGGGCGGAGGGGAAAAACTGTTTTTT. It is translated as CASSQTQGGGEKLFF. The V call is TRBV2, the J call TRBJ1-4; TRBD1 might be the D (5 bases). The CDR3 runs 15 residues. Germline V gene sequence: CDR1 SNHLY, CDR2 FYNNEI. The germline V and J ends were trimmed by 6 bases and 8 bases, with 19 bases remaining between them.

This chain connects TRBV10-3 to TRBJ2-1; a possible D gene is TRBD1 (8 bases). Germline CDR1 is ENHRY and CDR2 is SYGVKD. The CDR3 length is 17 residues. Trimming pared 6 bases from V and 5 bases from J, leaving 23 bases between. The CDR3 DNA sequence: TGTGCCATCAGGATTCGGGGGGACAGGCCATCGGACAATGAGCAGTTCTTC. Its protein product is CAIRIRGDRPSDNEQFF.

V is TRBV27 and J is TRBJ2-3; 11 bases match TRBD2. The CDR3 runs 15 residues. Germline V CDR1 and CDR2: MNHEY, SMNVEV (reference sequence). V shed 11 bases, J shed 2 bases, and the junction held 9 bases outside the gene matches. CDR3 sequence: CACALAGDITDTQYF. For the CDR3, the DNA is TGTGCCTGCGCACTAGCGGGAGACATCACAGATACGCAGTATTTT.

The chain joins TRBV15 to TRBJ1-1; D is unclear. V lost 2 bases and J 4 bases, leaving 8 bases between the germline ends. The CDR3 consists of 13 residues. Germline V gene data show CDR1 as LNHNV and CDR2 as YYDKDF (reference sequence). CDR3 sequence (DNA): TGTGCCACCAGCAGACCCGGGGTCACTGAAGCTTTCTTT. Translated: CATSRPGVTEAFF.